The source of this T cell receptor (beta chain) is a study of regulatory T cells in long-lasting Graves disease. Study-wide results and limits: Persistent Graves' patients possessed reduced TCR diversity relative to recently diagnosed ones.

Libraries of TCR beta came from iRepertoire HTBI primers plus Arm-PCR of CDR3 regions. Using its own MiXCR run on the multiplex PCR reads, TCRdb lists one record per CDR3 protein. Of over 350,000 distinct CDR3 sequences listed, 15% were seen once; the top ten hold about 7.6%. Germline loops: CDR1 SGHTA, CDR2 FQGTGA. CDR3 size: 14 residues. The V and J ends lost 2 bases and 0 bases respectively, with 6 bases between them. As to time point: newly diagnosed GD, antithyroid drugs for less than 3 months. The TCR library was made from RNA extracted from PBMCs. This clonotype was observed at least ten times. Its antigen is as yet unknown. These data were likewise used in another study, on T cells in Graves' hyperthyroidism and ophthalmopathy.

The receptor was derived from a woman in her forties with Graves disease. This chain joins TRBV7-3 and TRBJ2-3; D is uncertain. Source: peripheral blood mononuclear cells (PBMCs), taken at new diagnosis, from a patient treated with antithyroid drugs. The CDR3, as DNA: TGTGCCAGCAGCTTAGGTTCTAGCACAGATACGCAGTATTTT. Its protein is CASSLGSSTDTQYF.